This T cell receptor (beta chain) was documented in a study of cytomegalovirus exposure and HLA in healthy donors. Germline values: CDR1 MNHEY, CDR2 SMNVEV (reference sequence). Trimming shortened V by 4 bases and J by 4 bases, and 19 bases separated the two germline ends. The CDR3 has 17 amino acids. 13 Jbeta primers and 60 Vbeta primers were used for the PCR. As handled by the study authors: Some 10 million of the 75 million to 95 million unique TCR beta chains counted in a later analysis were shared. The data were produced by immunoSEQ multiplex PCR, yet TCRdb's version contains in-frame clones alone and is incomplete. The V and J calls and the clone size are those of that table, but D and trimming were determined from the DNA. The sample contains roughly 160,000 clones, about four fifths of which appear only once.

This chain joins TRBV27 and TRBJ2-2, with a weak D call TRBD1 (6 bases). The receptor comes from a male donor in good health and CMV-seropositive. Source material: PBMCs. This CDR3 is CASSSPRQGISTGELFF. The CDR3 DNA reads TGTGCCAGCAGTTCCCCTCGGCAGGGGATTTCCACCGGGGAGCTGTTTTTT.